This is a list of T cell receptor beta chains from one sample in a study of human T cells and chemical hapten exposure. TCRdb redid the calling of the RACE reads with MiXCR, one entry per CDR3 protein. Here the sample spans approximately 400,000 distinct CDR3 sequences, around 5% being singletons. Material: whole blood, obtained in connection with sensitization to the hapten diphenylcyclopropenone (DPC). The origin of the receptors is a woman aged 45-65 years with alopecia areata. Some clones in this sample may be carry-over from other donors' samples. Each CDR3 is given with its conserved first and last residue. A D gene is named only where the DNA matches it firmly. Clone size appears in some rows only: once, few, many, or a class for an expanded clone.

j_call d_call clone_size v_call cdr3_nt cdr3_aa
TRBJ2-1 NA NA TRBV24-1 TGTGCCACCCGAATGAGCCCGAGGGGAGAGCAGTTCTTC CATRMSPRGEQFF
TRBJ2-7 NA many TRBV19 TGTGCCAGTAGTTCGAAGGAGGGATACGAGCAGTACTTC CASSSKEGYEQYF
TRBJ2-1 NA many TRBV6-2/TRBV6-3 TGTGCCAGCCGGATCGCCTACCACCCCGATGAGCAGTTCTTC CASRIAYHPDEQFF
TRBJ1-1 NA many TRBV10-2 TGCGCCACGGAGGGGGGGACTGAAGCTTTCTTT CATEGGTEAFF
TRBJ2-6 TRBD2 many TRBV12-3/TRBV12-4 TGTGCCAGCGGTGGACCGGGACTAGCGGGGGGTGACTCTGGGGCCAACGTCCTGACTTTC CASGGPGLAGGDSGANVLTF
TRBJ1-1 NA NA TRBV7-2 TGTGCCAGCAGCTTAGGGATGGAACAGGGTACTGAAGCTTTCTTT CASSLGMEQGTEAFF
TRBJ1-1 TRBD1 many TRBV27 TGTGCCAGCAGTGAACAGGGGATGAACGCTGAAGCTTTCTTT CASSEQGMNAEAFF
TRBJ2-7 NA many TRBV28 TGTGCCAGCAGTTTTCGGCAGGAATACTCCTACGAGCAGTACTTC CASSFRQEYSYEQYF
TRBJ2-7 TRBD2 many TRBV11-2 TGTGCCAGCAGCTTAGAAGAACTAGCGGGAGGGCCGAGCTACGAGCAGTACTTC CASSLEELAGGPSYEQYF
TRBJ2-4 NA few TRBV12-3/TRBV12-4 NA CASSFGAGKNIQYF
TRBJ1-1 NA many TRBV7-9 TGTGCCAGCAGCTTCGACACGGCTAACACTGAAGCTTTCTTT CASSFDTANTEAFF
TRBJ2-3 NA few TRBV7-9 TGTGCCAGCAGCTTAGCGCGGCGTCTGGAAGATACGCAGTATTTT CASSLARRLEDTQYF